What follows describes a single TCR beta chain. Its target is unknown. With V trimmed by 9 bases and J by 3 bases, 5 bases remained unmatched. Germline V gene data show CDR1 as MGHDK and CDR2 as SYGVNS. CDR3 size: 13 residues. This entry is derived from a study of cytomegalovirus exposure and HLA in healthy donors. Points from the study as a whole: The authors excluded some V segments, including TRBV6-2 and TRBV6-3, as indistinguishable.

With 60 Vbeta and 13 Jbeta primers, the PCR was carried out. Measured with immunoSEQ multiplex PCR; TCRdb has only the in-frame clones, and not every one. Here the sample spans 60,000 to 85,000 clones, roughly 70% being singletons. Sample: PBMCs. The chain links TRBV25-1 to TRBJ2-5; 9 bases fit TRBD2. The TCR sequence derives from a man aged 60 to 75 in good health and CMV-seropositive. CDR3 coding DNA: TGTGCCAGGAATCGACTAGCGGAAGAGACCCAGTACTTC. Residues: CARNRLAEETQYF. The complete variable domain, with remaining parts taken from reference TRBV25-1 and TRBJ2-5, reads EADIYQTPRYLVIGTGKKITLECSQTMGHDKMYWYQQDPGMELHLIHYSYGVNSTEKGDLSSESTVSRIRTEHFPLTLESARPSHTSQYLCARNRLAEETQYFGPGTRLLVL.